This T cell receptor (beta chain) originates from a study of T cell responses to AZD1222 COVID-19 vaccine. Samples with a second dose at about 4 or about 12 weeks were pooled together. TCRdb's table, derived via immunoSEQ multiplex PCR, lists solely in-frame clones and lacks some. Among 65,000 to 90,000 clones listed, roughly nine tenths were seen once. A note on this clone: Its target is unknown.

Trimming removed 7 bases from V and 4 bases from J, with 19 bases in between. The CDR3 is 15 residues long. CDR1 and CDR2 from the germline V gene are LNHDA and SQIVND (reference sequence). General study results and limits: Vaccine-associated CD4 TCRs spanned spike, dominant at 160-218 and 743-854.

This receptor was taken from an adult who received the AZD1222 COVID-19 vaccine. The V gene is TRBV19, the J gene TRBJ1-1, with D possibly matching TRBD1 (5 bases). The input for sequencing was peripheral blood, taken 28 days after the second AZD1222 dose. The chain's CDR3 is CASINEGLPLTEAFF. CDR3 sequence (DNA): TGTGCCAGTATCAATGAGGGGCTTCCCCTCACTGAAGCTTTCTTT.